This TCR beta chain was observed in a study of T-cell reconstitution after alpha-beta-depleted transplantation in children. Findings of the study overall: Alpha-beta T cells present about two months after transplant were reported to originate from several hundred expanded graft clones. Recipient T cells and thymic progenitors that survived were the source of the high TCRbeta diversity seen at day 60 in some patients. T cells produced anew were the main source of T-cell counts and diversity one year after transplant.

This clonotype was recorded a few times. What it binds is not known. Unique molecular identifiers featured in how the TCRbeta library was prepared. A single record per CDR3 protein comes from TCRdb applying MiXCR to the PCR reads. This sample has 300,000 to 350,000 distinct CDR3 sequences, with roughly 21% found just once. The material was PBMCs, mostly from graft donor cells, obtained 180 days after TCRalphabeta/CD19-depleted stem cell transplant. This receptor was identified in a male patient younger than 18 who had a stem cell transplant for acute lymphoblastic leukemia, so the T cells may come from the graft donor.

The CDR3 region is CASSQFRVANEQFF. CDR3 nucleotide sequence: TGTGCCAGCAGCCAGTTCCGAGTTGCAAATGAGCAGTTCTTC. This sequence joins TRBV14 and TRBJ2-1; D not certain. Germline CDR1 SGHDN, CDR2 FVKESK. The CDR3 extends over 14 amino acids. V dropped 3 bases and J dropped 7 bases, with 13 bases sitting between them.